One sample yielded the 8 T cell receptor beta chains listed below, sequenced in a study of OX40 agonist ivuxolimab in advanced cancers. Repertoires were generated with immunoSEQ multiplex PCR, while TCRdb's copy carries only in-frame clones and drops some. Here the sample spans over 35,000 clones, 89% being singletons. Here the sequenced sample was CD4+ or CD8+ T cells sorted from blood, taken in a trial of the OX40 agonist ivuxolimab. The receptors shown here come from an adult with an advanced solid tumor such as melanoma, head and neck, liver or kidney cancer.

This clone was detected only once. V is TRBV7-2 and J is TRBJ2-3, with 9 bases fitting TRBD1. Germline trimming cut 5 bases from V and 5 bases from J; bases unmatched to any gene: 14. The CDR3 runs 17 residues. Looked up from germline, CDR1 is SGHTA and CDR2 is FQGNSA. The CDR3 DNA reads TGTGCCAGCAGCCCCGCGACAGGGGGATACGTGGGAGATACGCAGTATTTT. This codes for CASSPATGGYVGDTQYF. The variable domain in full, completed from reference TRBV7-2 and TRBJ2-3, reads GAGVSQSPSNKVTEKGKDVELRCDPISGHTALYWYRQSLGQGLEFLIYFQGNSAPDKSGLPSDRFSAERTGGSVSTLTIQRTQQEDSAVYLCASSPATGGYVGDTQYFGPGTRLTVL.

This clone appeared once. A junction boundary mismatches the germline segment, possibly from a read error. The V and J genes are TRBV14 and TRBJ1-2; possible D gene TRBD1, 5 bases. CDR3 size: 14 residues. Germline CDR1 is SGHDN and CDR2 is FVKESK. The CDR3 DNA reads TGTACCAGCAGCCAAGAAGGGACCAACTATGGCTACACCTTC. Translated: CTSSQEGTNYGYTF. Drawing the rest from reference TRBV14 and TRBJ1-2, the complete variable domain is EAGVTQFPSHSVIEKGQTVTLRCDPISGHDNLYWYRRVMGKEIKFLLHFVKESKQDESGMPNNRFLAERTGGTYSTLKVQPAELEDSGVYFCTSSQEGTNYGYTFGSGTRLTVV.

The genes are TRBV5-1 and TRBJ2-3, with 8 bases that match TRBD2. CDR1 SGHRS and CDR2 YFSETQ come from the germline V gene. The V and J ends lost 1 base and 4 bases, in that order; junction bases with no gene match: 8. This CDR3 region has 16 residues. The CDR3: CASSLYGRGAADTQYF. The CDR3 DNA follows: TGCGCCAGCAGCTTGTACGGGCGGGGGGCAGCAGATACGCAGTATTTT.

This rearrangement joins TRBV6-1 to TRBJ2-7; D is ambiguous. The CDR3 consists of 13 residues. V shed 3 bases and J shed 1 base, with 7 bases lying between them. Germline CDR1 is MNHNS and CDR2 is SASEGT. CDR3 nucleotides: TGTGCCAGCAGTGATCTGGGTTCCTACGAGCAGTACTTC. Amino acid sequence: CASSDLGSYEQYF.

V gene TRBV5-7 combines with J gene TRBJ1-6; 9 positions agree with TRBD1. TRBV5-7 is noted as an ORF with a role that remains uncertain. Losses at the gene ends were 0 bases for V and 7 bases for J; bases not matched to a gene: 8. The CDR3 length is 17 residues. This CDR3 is CASSLVGTGNSNSPLHF. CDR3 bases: TGTGCCAGCAGCTTGGTCGGGACAGGGAATAGCAATTCACCCCTCCACTTT.

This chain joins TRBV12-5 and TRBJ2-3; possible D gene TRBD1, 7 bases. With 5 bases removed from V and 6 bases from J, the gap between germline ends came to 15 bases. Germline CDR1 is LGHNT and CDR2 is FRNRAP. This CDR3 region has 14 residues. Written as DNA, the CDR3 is TGTGCTAGTGGTCCAGGGGGGTTCGGGGATACGCAGTATTTT. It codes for CASGPGGFGDTQYF.

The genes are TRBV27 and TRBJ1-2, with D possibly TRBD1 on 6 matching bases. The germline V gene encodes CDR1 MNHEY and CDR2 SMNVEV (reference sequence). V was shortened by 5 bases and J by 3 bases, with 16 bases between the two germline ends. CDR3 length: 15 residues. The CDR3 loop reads CASSPGTGFDYGYTF. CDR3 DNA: TGTGCCAGCAGTCCCGGCACAGGGTTTGACTATGGCTACACCTTC.

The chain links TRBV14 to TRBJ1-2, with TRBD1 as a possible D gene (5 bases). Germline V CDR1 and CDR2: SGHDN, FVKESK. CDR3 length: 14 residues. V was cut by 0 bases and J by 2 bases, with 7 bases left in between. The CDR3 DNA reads TGTGCCAGCAGCCAAGAAGGGACCAACTATGGCTACACCTTC. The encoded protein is CASSQEGTNYGYTF. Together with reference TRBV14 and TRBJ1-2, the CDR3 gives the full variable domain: EAGVTQFPSHSVIEKGQTVTLRCDPISGHDNLYWYRRVMGKEIKFLLHFVKESKQDESGMPNNRFLAERTGGTYSTLKVQPAELEDSGVYFCASSQEGTNYGYTFGSGTRLTVV.